These 14 T cell receptor beta chains were sequenced from one sample in a study of Ad26.COV2.S vaccination and SARS-CoV-2 variants. Assay used: immunoSEQ multiplex PCR; TCRdb lists only in-frame clones, some missing. Among about 350,000 clones, roughly 91% were seen once, and the ten largest hold 5%. The treatment is: around 19 received Ad26.COV2.S at low or high dose, single or two shots; 5 received placebo; per-sample allocation not given. Vaccine and placebo recipients were sampled on day 63 after the first injection. The specimen comprised peripheral blood, sampled in a trial of Ad26.COV2.S vaccine versus placebo. The receptors originated from a person aged 18-60 years who received the Ad26.COV2.S COVID-19 vaccine or a placebo.

V gene TRBV28 combines with J gene TRBJ1-5, with 8 bases matching TRBD1. The CDR3 spans 13 residues. Germline V gives CDR1 MDHEN, CDR2 SYDVKM. The trim removed 8 bases at V and 7 bases at J, leaving 7 bases unmatched. This CDR3 reads CASRTGIEQPQHF. CDR3 bases: TGTGCCAGCCGGACAGGGATTGAACAGCCCCAGCATTTT.

The V gene is TRBV19, the J gene TRBJ1-4, with D unresolved. The germline V and J ends were trimmed by 5 bases and 5 bases, with 6 bases remaining between them. Germline V gives CDR1 LNHDA, CDR2 SQIVND (reference sequence). The CDR3 covers 12 residues. The CDR3: CASSFPNEKLFF. The DNA for the CDR3 is TGTGCCAGTAGTTTTCCGAATGAAAAACTGTTTTTT.

V and J are TRBV7-6 and TRBJ1-3; no reliable D call. Per the germline V gene, CDR1 is SGHVS and CDR2 is FNYEAQ. The V gene lost 1 base and the J gene lost 0 bases, with 7 bases spanning the gap. The CDR3 consists of 15 residues. CDR3 sequence reads: CASSLEPSSGNTIYF. CDR3 bases: TGTGCCAGCAGCTTAGAGCCGAGCTCTGGAAACACCATATATTTT.

This chain joins TRBV2 and TRBJ1-2, with D possibly TRBD1 on 6 matching bases. V dropped 3 bases and J dropped 5 bases, with 13 bases sitting between them. Germline-derived CDR1 and CDR2 are SNHLY and FYNNEI. The CDR3 spans 14 residues. The CDR3: CASSDGQLVYGYTF. The CDR3 nucleotides read TGTGCCAGCAGTGACGGACAGCTCGTTTATGGCTACACCTTC.

This clone was recorded once. The gene calls are TRBV6-1 and TRBJ1-6; D call uncertain. The V end lost 1 base, the J end lost 7 bases, and 8 bases lay between the germline ends. Per germline, CDR1 MNHNS and CDR2 SASEGT. The CDR3 has 14 residues. The CDR3: CASSEGGVNSPLHF. The CDR3 DNA is TGTGCCAGCAGTGAAGGGGGTGTCAATTCACCCCTCCACTTT.

This clone occurred once. The sample contains more than one DNA sequence encoding this CDR3. J is TRBJ2-7 and V is TRBV28, with D perhaps TRBD1 (7 bases). The germline V and J ends were trimmed by 6 bases and 7 bases, with 19 bases remaining between them. This CDR3 has 14 amino acids. CDR1 and CDR2 from the germline V gene are MDHEN and SYDVKM. CDR3 sequence (DNA): TGTGCCAGCAGCCCCGGACAGGCTCGGGAGGAGCAGTACTTC. It yields the protein CASSPGQAREEQYF.

The V gene is TRBV7-9, the J gene TRBJ1-1; no definite D call. The CDR3 runs 13 residues. In germline, CDR1 is SEHNR, CDR2 FQNEAQ (reference sequence). V gave up 5 bases and J gave up 1 base, with 8 bases separating them. The DNA for the CDR3 is TGTGCCAGCAGCGCCGGGGAGAACACTGAAGCTTTCTTT. Residues: CASSAGENTEAFF.

The rearrangement uses TRBV3-1 (or the pseudogene TRBV3-2) and TRBJ2-7; TRBD2 matches at 8 bases. CDR1 and CDR2 from the germline V gene are LGHDT and YNNKEL (reference sequence). CDR3 length: 15 amino acids. The ends lost 4 bases at V and 2 bases at J; junction bases unmatched: 7. Written as DNA, the CDR3 is TGTGCCAGCAGCCTAACGGGCGGGGGGACCTACGAGCAGTACTTC. It translates to CASSLTGGGTYEQYF.

This sequence joins TRBV12-5 and TRBJ1-1, with D possibly TRBD1 on 6 matching bases. With 3 bases removed from V and 5 bases from J, the gap between germline ends came to 25 bases. The CDR3 extends over 18 amino acids. From germline, CDR1 is LGHNT and CDR2 FRNRAP. The CDR3 region is CASGLQGLGSANGTEAFF. The CDR3 DNA sequence: TGTGCTAGTGGTTTACAGGGTCTTGGGTCCGCAAACGGGACTGAAGCTTTCTTT.

The count of this clone is one. The V gene is TRBV2, the J gene TRBJ2-2, with D tentatively TRBD1 (6 bases). The CDR3 contains 17 residues. Per the germline V gene, CDR1 is SNHLY and CDR2 is FYNNEI. With 3 bases removed from V and 5 bases from J, the gap between germline ends came to 19 bases. CDR3 sequence (DNA): TGTGCCAGCAGTGAGACATACAGGGCCCTAGAAACCGGGGAGCTGTTTTTT. Amino acid sequence: CASSETYRALETGELFF. Full variable domain (rest looked up from reference TRBV2 and TRBJ2-2): EPEVTQTPSHQVTQMGQEVILRCVPISNHLYFYWYRQILGQKVEFLVSFYNNEISEKSEIFDDQFSVERPDGSNFTLKIRSTKLEDSAMYFCASSETYRALETGELFFGEGSRLTVL.

The rearrangement uses TRBV30 and TRBJ2-2; 9 positions match TRBD2. The CDR3 runs to 14 residues. V lost 8 bases and J lost 6; bases outside the gene matches: 10. Germline V CDR1 and CDR2: GTSNPN, SVGIG (reference sequence). Here the CDR3 DNA reads TGTGCCGGTGGGGAAGCGGGAGGCGCCGGGGAGCTGTTTTTT. Protein: CAGGEAGGAGELFF. Together with reference TRBV30 and TRBJ2-2, the CDR3 gives the full variable domain: SQTIHQWPATLVQPVGSPLSLECTVEGTSNPNLYWYRQAAGRGLQLLFYSVGIGQISSEVPQNLSASRPQDRQFILSSKKLLLSDSGFYLCAGGEAGGAGELFFGEGSRLTVL.

This clone was detected only a few times. This CDR3 reads CASSGTAHQPQHF. CDR3 DNA sequence: TGTGCCAGCAGTGGTACAGCCCATCAGCCCCAGCATTTT. This rearrangement joins TRBV2 to TRBJ1-5; D gene ambiguous. V was trimmed by 4 bases and J by 5 bases, leaving 9 bases between them. The CDR3 extends over 13 amino acids. CDR1 is SNHLY, CDR2 FYNNEI, per germline.

This clone was seen only once. The chain employs TRBV4-2 and TRBJ1-5; maybe TRBD1 (6 bases). The germline V gene encodes CDR1 LGHNA and CDR2 YNFKEQ. V was cut by 3 bases and J by 1 base, with 10 bases left in between. The length of the CDR3 is 15 residues. CDR3 nucleotide sequence: TGTGCCAGCAGCCACCTGGACAGCAGCAATCAGCCCCAGCATTTT. This translates into CASSHLDSSNQPQHF.

This clone was detected only once. V usage is TRBV28 and J usage is TRBJ1-1; tentatively, D is TRBD1 (5 bases). This CDR3 contains 14 residues. CDR1 is MDHEN and CDR2 is SYDVKM in the germline V gene. Trimming cost V 5 bases and J 2 bases, with 12 bases left between them. CDR3 residues: CASSRGTTNTEAFF. As DNA, the CDR3 is TGTGCCAGCAGTCGCGGGACTACTAACACTGAAGCTTTCTTT.